The TCR beta chain described here comes from a study of spatial heterogeneity in lung cancer. Study-level results: Counts of expanded intratumoral alpha and beta TCRs tracked tumor mutation counts.

Time point here: sample taken at primary tumor resection. Extraction of whole RNA from tumor, nontumor lung or frozen PBMC preceded unsorted sequencing. J lost 2 bases, V lost 5 bases, and 10 bases had no gene match. This CDR3 comprises 16 residues. Germline V gene sequence: CDR1 SGHAT, CDR2 FQNNGV. TCRdb re-derived calls from the 5' RACE reads in MiXCR, one entry per CDR3 protein. The profile shows around 19,000 distinct CDR3 sequences, around 6% of them singletons. In the case of this clonotype: Its specificity is not known.

Source: lung tumor tissue, taken at surgery. The source of this sequence is a female donor with early-stage non-small cell lung cancer. This chain joins TRBV11-2 and TRBJ2-3; TRBD2 matches 7 bases. The chain's CDR3 is CASSILSGKSTDTQYF. In DNA form, the CDR3 reads TGTGCCAGCAGCATCCTCAGCGGGAAGTCCACAGATACGCAGTATTTT.